The rows below give T cell receptor beta chains drawn from one sample of a study of blood T cell repertoires in COVID-19. Profiling relied on immunoSEQ multiplex PCR, and the TCRdb table lists in-frame clones only, not all of them. The repertoire consists of about 94,000 clones, with more than 75% occurring once and the leading ten covering approximately 7.4%. The sample taken for sequencing was peripheral blood. The receptors originated from a human donor with acute or convalescent COVID-19. The donor label of this sample is uncertain. The CDR3 runs from the conserved cysteine through the conserved F or W. Each record gives: D gene, J gene, clone size, V gene, CDR3 DNA, CDR3 protein. A D gene is named only where the DNA matches it firmly. Expanded clones are given a class, and other clones once, few, many or no size at all.

d_call: .
j_call: TRBJ2-2
clone_size: .
v_call: TRBV5-8
cdr3_nt: TGTGCCAGCAGCTTGGTCCGGAGGGGGACTATGAACACCGGGGAGCTGTTTTTT
cdr3_aa: CASSLVRRGTMNTGELFF

d_call: .
j_call: TRBJ1-1
clone_size: .
v_call: TRBV19
cdr3_nt: TGTGCCAGTATCCCACGGGGTTTGGGGATGAACACTGAAGCTTTCTTT
cdr3_aa: CASIPRGLGMNTEAFF

d_call: TRBD1
j_call: TRBJ1-6
clone_size: .
v_call: TRBV6-5
cdr3_nt: TGTGCCAGCACTGGGACAGGGCATTCACCCCTCCACTTT
cdr3_aa: CASTGTGHSPLHF

d_call: .
j_call: TRBJ2-7
clone_size: once
v_call: TRBV6-5
cdr3_nt: TGTGCCAGCAAAGAGGGAGGGGGTCTGGTTTACGAGCAGTACTTC
cdr3_aa: CASKEGGGLVYEQYF

d_call: .
j_call: TRBJ2-2
clone_size: .
v_call: TRBV9
cdr3_nt: TGTGCCAGCAGCGGAAAGGAGTTGTCCGGGGAGCTGTTTTTT
cdr3_aa: CASSGKELSGELFF

d_call: TRBD2
j_call: TRBJ2-5
clone_size: .
v_call: TRBV2
cdr3_nt: TGTGCCAGCAGTGAGGGGACTAGCGGAGACCAAGAGACCCAGTACTTC
cdr3_aa: CASSEGTSGDQETQYF

d_call: TRBD2
j_call: TRBJ2-1
clone_size: .
v_call: TRBV7-9
cdr3_nt: TGTGCCAGCAGCTTAAGGGGACTAGCGGGGGACAATGAGCAGTTCTTC
cdr3_aa: CASSLRGLAGDNEQFF

d_call: TRBD1
j_call: TRBJ1-6
clone_size: .
v_call: TRBV7-9
cdr3_nt: TGTGCCAGCAGCCGGTCCGGGACAGGGGGTTATTCACCCCTCCACTTT
cdr3_aa: CASSRSGTGGYSPLHF

d_call: TRBD1
j_call: TRBJ1-2
clone_size: once
v_call: TRBV3-1/TRBV3-2
cdr3_nt: TGTGCCAGCAGCCCTAGTGGACAGGGTCGGTATGGCTACACCTTC
cdr3_aa: CASSPSGQGRYGYTF

d_call: .
j_call: TRBJ1-6
clone_size: .
v_call: TRBV18
cdr3_nt: TGTGCCAGCTCACCAGGGGGCAGCTCCAATTCACCCCTCCACTTT
cdr3_aa: CASSPGGSSNSPLHF

d_call: .
j_call: TRBJ2-3
clone_size: .
v_call: TRBV12-3/TRBV12-4
cdr3_nt: TGTGCCAGCAGGTCTTCGGGAGATACGCAGTATTTT
cdr3_aa: CASRSSGDTQYF

d_call: .
j_call: TRBJ1-3
clone_size: once
v_call: TRBV7-2
cdr3_nt: TGTGCCAGCAGCTTAGCCCCAAGCAGGGGATATCCTGGAAACACCATATATTTT
cdr3_aa: CASSLAPSRGYPGNTIYF

d_call: .
j_call: TRBJ1-1
clone_size: .
v_call: TRBV6-2/TRBV6-3
cdr3_nt: TGTGCCAGCAGTTACGTGAAATCTGCGAGGGACACTGAAGCTTTCTTT
cdr3_aa: CASSYVKSARDTEAFF

d_call: TRBD2
j_call: TRBJ2-7
clone_size: .
v_call: TRBV5-4
cdr3_nt: TGTGCCAGCAGCTTATCTGCGGGGGGATCCTACGAGCAGTACTTC
cdr3_aa: CASSLSAGGSYEQYF

d_call: .
j_call: TRBJ2-5
clone_size: .
v_call: TRBV5-1
cdr3_nt: TGCGCCAGCAGTCCCCGGGGATTGCAGACCCAGTACTTC
cdr3_aa: CASSPRGLQTQYF

d_call: TRBD1
j_call: TRBJ1-3
clone_size: .
v_call: TRBV6-4
cdr3_nt: TGTGCCAGCAGTGACTCCGCCGGACAGGGTGGAAACACCATATATTTT
cdr3_aa: CASSDSAGQGGNTIYF

d_call: TRBD2
j_call: TRBJ2-7
clone_size: .
v_call: TRBV10-3
cdr3_nt: TGTGCCATCAGTGAGCCCACCGGGACTACGCAGTACTTC
cdr3_aa: CAISEPTGTTQYF

d_call: TRBD1
j_call: TRBJ1-4
clone_size: .
v_call: TRBV18
cdr3_nt: TGTGCCAGCTCGACAGGGTATGATGAAAAACTGTTTTTT
cdr3_aa: CASSTGYDEKLFF

d_call: .
j_call: TRBJ1-2
clone_size: .
v_call: TRBV6-2/TRBV6-3
cdr3_nt: TGTGCCAGCAGTTACGGGCCCAGCGACAGTATCTATGGCTACACCTTC
cdr3_aa: CASSYGPSDSIYGYTF

d_call: TRBD2
j_call: TRBJ2-3
clone_size: once
v_call: TRBV18
cdr3_nt: TGTGCCAGCTCACCACTCTCTACTAGCGGGGGGGCCGGCACAGATACGCAGTATTTT
cdr3_aa: CASSPLSTSGGAGTDTQYF

d_call: TRBD2
j_call: TRBJ2-1
clone_size: .
v_call: TRBV4-2
cdr3_nt: TGTGCCAGCAGCTCCAAAGGCACTAGCGGGGGGGACAGCTCCTACAATGAGCAGTTCTTC
cdr3_aa: CASSSKGTSGGDSSYNEQFF

d_call: TRBD1
j_call: TRBJ1-1
clone_size: .
v_call: TRBV7-3
cdr3_nt: TGTGCCAGCAGCTCTTCGGACAGGGGGCGAACTGAAGCTTTCTTT
cdr3_aa: CASSSSDRGRTEAFF

d_call: .
j_call: TRBJ1-3
clone_size: .
v_call: TRBV7-8
cdr3_nt: TGTGCCAGCAGCCCTCAGCGGGGGTCCGGGAACACCATATATTTT
cdr3_aa: CASSPQRGSGNTIYF

d_call: TRBD1
j_call: TRBJ2-3
clone_size: .
v_call: TRBV5-1
cdr3_nt: TGCGCCAGCAGCGCGGCAGGGACAGGGGGCAAAGATACGCAGTATTTT
cdr3_aa: CASSAAGTGGKDTQYF

d_call: .
j_call: TRBJ1-2
clone_size: .
v_call: TRBV15
cdr3_nt: TGTGCCACCAGCAGAGGAGGGGGATTCCGAGGGGCCAATGGCTACACCTTC
cdr3_aa: CATSRGGGFRGANGYTF

d_call: TRBD2
j_call: TRBJ2-1
clone_size: .
v_call: TRBV6-2/TRBV6-3
cdr3_nt: TGTGCCAGCAGTAGGGGGACTAGCTACAATGAGCAGTTCTTC
cdr3_aa: CASSRGTSYNEQFF

d_call: TRBD2
j_call: TRBJ2-3
clone_size: .
v_call: TRBV4-2
cdr3_nt: TGTGCCAGCAGCCAAGATCCTGGCGGGGGGACGGCAGATACGCAGTATTTT
cdr3_aa: CASSQDPGGGTADTQYF

d_call: TRBD1
j_call: TRBJ1-4
clone_size: .
v_call: TRBV5-4
cdr3_nt: TGTGCCAGCAGCCCAGGGGGCCCGAATGAAAAACTGTTTTTT
cdr3_aa: CASSPGGPNEKLFF